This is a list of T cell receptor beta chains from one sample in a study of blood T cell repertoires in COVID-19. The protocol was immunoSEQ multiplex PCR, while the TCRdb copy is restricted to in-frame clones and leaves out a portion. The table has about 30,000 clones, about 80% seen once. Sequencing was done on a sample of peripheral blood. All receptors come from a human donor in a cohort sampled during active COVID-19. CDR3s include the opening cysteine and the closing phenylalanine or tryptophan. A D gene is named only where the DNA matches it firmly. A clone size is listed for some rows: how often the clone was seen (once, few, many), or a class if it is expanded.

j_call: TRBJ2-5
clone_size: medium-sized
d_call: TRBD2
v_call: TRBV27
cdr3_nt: TGTGCCAGCAGTTTGGTAGCGGGAACGCAAGAGACCCAGTACTTC
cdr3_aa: CASSLVAGTQETQYF

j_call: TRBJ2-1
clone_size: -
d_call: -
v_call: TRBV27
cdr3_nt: TGTGCCAGCAGACGATATGGGACTGTGAAAAATGAGCAGTTCTTC
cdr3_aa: CASRRYGTVKNEQFF

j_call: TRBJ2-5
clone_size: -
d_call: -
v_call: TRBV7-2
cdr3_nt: TGTGCCAGCAGCTTAATTAACTGGAGCGGGGAGACCCAGTACTTC
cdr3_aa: CASSLINWSGETQYF

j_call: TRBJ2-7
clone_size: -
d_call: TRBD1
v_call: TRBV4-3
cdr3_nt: TGCGCCAGCAGCCAAGGTGGGACAGCAACCTACGAGCAGTACTTC
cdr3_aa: CASSQGGTATYEQYF

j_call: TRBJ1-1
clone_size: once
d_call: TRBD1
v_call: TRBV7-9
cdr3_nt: TGTGCCAGCAGCTGGACAGGGGTCACTGAAGCTTTCTTT
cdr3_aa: CASSWTGVTEAFF

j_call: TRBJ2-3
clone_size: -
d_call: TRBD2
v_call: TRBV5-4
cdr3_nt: TGTGCCAGCAGCTTACACGGGGGGGTAATAGATACGCAGTATTTT
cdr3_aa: CASSLHGGVIDTQYF

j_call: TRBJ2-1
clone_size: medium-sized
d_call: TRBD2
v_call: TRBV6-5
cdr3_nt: TGTGCCAGCCGTAGCGGGAGGGCCATAGGTGAGCAGTTCTTC
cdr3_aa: CASRSGRAIGEQFF

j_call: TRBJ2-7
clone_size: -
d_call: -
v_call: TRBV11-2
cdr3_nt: TGTGCCAGCAGCTTAGGGGGGCGCGAGCAGTACTTC
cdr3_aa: CASSLGGREQYF

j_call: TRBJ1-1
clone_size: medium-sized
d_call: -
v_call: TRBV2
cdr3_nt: TGTGCCAGCAAGAGGAGCGGGAACACTGAAGCTTTCTTT
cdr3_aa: CASKRSGNTEAFF

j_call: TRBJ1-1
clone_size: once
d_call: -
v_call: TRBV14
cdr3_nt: TGTGCCAGCAGCCCCGGCGGAGGAGGGGTGGTAAACACTGAAGCTTTCTTT
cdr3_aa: CASSPGGGGVVNTEAFF

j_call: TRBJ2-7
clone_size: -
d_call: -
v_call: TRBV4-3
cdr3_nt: TGCGCCAGCAGCCCGACAGTTGAACTCTACGAGCAGTACTTC
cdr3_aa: CASSPTVELYEQYF

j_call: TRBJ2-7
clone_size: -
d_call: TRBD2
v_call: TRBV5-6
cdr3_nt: TGTGCCAGCGCACTAGCGGGATCCTACGAGCAGTACTTC
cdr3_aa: CASALAGSYEQYF

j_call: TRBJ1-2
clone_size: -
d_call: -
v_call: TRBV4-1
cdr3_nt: TGCGCCAGCAGCCAAGATTCCAAAGATTCAGGATATGGCTACACCTTC
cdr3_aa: CASSQDSKDSGYGYTF

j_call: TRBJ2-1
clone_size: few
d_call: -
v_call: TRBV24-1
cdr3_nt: TGTGCCACCAGTGATGGAGGAACCGAAGGAGCTGAGCAGTTCTTC
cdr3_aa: CATSDGGTEGAEQFF

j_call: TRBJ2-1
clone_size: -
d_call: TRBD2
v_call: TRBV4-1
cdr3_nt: TGCGCCAGCAGCCCTTCCCGCGCCCGCGGGACTAGTAGGATTGAGCAGTTCTTC
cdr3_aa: CASSPSRARGTSRIEQFF

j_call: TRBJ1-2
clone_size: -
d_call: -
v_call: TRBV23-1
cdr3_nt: TGCGCCAGCAGTCAAATAGGGAGCCGAACTGCCTATGGCTACACCTTC
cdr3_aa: CASSQIGSRTAYGYTF

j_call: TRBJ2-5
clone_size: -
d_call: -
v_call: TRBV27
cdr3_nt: TGTGCCAGCAGTTGGGGGGGGCCGAGAGAGACCCAGTACTTC
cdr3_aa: CASSWGGPRETQYF

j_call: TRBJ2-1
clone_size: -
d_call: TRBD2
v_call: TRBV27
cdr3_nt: TGTGCCAGCAGTTTAGGGGGGGGGAATGAGCAGTTCTTC
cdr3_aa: CASSLGGGNEQFF

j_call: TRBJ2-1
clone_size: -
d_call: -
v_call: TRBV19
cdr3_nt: TGTGCCAGTAGTCCTGAAGAGGGGGGGGCCAATGAGCAGTTCTTC
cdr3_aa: CASSPEEGGANEQFF

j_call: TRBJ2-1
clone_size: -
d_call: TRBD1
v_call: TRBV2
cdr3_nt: TGTGCCAGCAGACGGGACAGGGGGTCTGCCAATGAGCAGTTCTTC
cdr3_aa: CASRRDRGSANEQFF

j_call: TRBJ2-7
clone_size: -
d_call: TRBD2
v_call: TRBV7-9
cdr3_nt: TGTGCCAGCACCCCATACCCGGCGTCTAGCGGGAGGCCCCCTTCCTCCTCCTACGAGCAGTACTTC
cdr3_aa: CASTPYPASSGRPPSSSYEQYF

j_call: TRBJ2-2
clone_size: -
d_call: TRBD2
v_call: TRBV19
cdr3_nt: TGTGCCAGTAGTATAGTCCCGGGACTAGCGGGGGGCCCCTACACCGGGGAGCTGTTTTTT
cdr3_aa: CASSIVPGLAGGPYTGELFF

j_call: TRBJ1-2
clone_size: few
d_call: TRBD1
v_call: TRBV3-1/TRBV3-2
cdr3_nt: TGTGCCAGCAGCCAAAGTGGACAGGGGGGCGGCTATGGCTACACCTTC
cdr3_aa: CASSQSGQGGGYGYTF

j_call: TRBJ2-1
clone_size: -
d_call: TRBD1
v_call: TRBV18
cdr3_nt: TGTGCCAGCTCACCCGACAGGGTAGGGATTTCCTACAATGAGCAGTTCTTC
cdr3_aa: CASSPDRVGISYNEQFF

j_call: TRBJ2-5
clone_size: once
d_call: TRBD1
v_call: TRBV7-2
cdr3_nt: TGTGCCAGCAGCAATCGGACAGGGGGCGGGAAGACCCAGTACTTC
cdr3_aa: CASSNRTGGGKTQYF

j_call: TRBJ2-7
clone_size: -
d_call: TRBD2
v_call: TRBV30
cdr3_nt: TGTGCCTGGAGTGTACGAGCGGGAGGTTCCAACGAGCAGTACTTC
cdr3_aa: CAWSVRAGGSNEQYF

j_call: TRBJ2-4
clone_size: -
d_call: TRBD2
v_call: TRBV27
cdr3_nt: TGTGCCAGCAGTTTTCGTTCTAGCGGGAACATTCAGTACTTC
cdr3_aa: CASSFRSSGNIQYF

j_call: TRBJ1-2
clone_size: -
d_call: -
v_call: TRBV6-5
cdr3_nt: TGTGCCAGCACAGGACACGACCACCTTTTCTATGGCTACACCTTC
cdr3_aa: CASTGHDHLFYGYTF

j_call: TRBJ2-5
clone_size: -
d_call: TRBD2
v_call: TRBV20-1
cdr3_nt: TGCAGTGCTAGTGCGGGGGGTGAGACCCAGTACTTC
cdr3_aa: CSASAGGETQYF

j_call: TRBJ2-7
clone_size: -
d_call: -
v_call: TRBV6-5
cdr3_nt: TGTGCCAGCAGTTACCGTGGGGCCTCCTACGAGCAGTACTTC
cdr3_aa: CASSYRGASYEQYF

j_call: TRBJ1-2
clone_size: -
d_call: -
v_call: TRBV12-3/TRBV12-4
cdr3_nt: TGTGCCAGCAGTTTGGTGCAGGGTGATGGCTACACCTTC
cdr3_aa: CASSLVQGDGYTF

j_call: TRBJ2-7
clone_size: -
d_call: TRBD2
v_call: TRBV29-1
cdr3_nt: TGCAGCGTTCGTGCGGGAGGGGGCGAGCAGTACTTC
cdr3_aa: CSVRAGGGEQYF

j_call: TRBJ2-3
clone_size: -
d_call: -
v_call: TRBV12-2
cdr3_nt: -
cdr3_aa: CASRLVASGSTDTQYF

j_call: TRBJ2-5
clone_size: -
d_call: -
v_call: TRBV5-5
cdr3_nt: TGTGCCAGCAGCTTGATCGACAGTGCGAGAGAGACCCAGTACTTC
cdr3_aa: CASSLIDSARETQYF

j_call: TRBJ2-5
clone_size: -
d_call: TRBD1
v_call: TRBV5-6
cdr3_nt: TGTGCCAGCAGCTCTCGACAGGGGCGCTGGGAGACCCAGTACTTC
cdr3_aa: CASSSRQGRWETQYF

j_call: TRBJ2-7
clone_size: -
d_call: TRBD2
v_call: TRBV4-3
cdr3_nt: TGCGCCAGCAGCCAAGGACTAGCGGGAGGGCCATCCGAGCAGTACTTC
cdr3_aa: CASSQGLAGGPSEQYF

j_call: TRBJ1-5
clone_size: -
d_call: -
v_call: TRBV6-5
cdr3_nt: TGTGCCAGCAGTTACGGGCAGGGAAATCAGCCCCAGCATTTT
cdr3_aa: CASSYGQGNQPQHF

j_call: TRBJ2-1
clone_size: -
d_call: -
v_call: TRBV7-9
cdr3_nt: TGTGCCAGCAGCCCAAAGCGGAGAGTCTACAATGAGCAGTTCTTC
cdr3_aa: CASSPKRRVYNEQFF

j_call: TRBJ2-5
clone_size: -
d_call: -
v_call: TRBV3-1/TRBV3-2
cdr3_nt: TGTGCCAGCAGCCACAGGGGAAGCCAAGAGACCCAGTACTTC
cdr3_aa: CASSHRGSQETQYF